This T cell receptor beta chain was captured in a study of identical twins. From germline, CDR1 is SQVTM and CDR2 ANQGSEA. Deletions cut 2 bases from V and 0 bases from J, with 11 bases between. This CDR3 is built from 16 residues. This clonotype occurred a few times. Template switching, a step in the protocol, added a universal primer site, and cDNA carried unique molecular identifiers. TCRdb analysed the 5' RACE reads with MiXCR anew, one entry per CDR3 protein. In the table there are roughly 720,000 distinct CDR3 sequences, roughly 18% of which are singletons. These data were also filed under a second study, of T cells expressing NK-cell markers. That publication notes: The eight sequenced donors comprised seven who were HCMV-seropositive and one who was seronegative.

The J gene is TRBJ2-6, the V gene TRBV29-1; a possible D gene is TRBD1 (5 bases). This clonotype was sampled from a woman between 18 and 29 years old in good health. Sequences were obtained from PBMCs. CDR3 protein: CSVETLDSSGANVLTF. The CDR3, as DNA: TGCAGCGTTGAAACCCTCGACAGCTCTGGGGCCAACGTCCTGACTTTC.